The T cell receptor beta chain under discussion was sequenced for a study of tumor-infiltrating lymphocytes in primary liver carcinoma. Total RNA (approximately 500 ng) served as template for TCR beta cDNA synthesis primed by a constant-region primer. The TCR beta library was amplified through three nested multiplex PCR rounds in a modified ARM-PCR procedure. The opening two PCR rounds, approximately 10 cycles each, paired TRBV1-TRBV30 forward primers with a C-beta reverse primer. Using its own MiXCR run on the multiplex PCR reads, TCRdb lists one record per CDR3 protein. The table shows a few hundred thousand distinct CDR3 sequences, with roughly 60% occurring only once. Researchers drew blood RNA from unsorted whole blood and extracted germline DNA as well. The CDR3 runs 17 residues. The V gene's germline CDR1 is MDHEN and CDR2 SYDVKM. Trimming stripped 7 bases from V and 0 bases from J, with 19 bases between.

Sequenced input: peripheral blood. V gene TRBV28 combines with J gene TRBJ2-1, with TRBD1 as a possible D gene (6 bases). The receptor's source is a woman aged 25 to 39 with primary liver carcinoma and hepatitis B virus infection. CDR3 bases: TGTGCCAGCAACGGGTGGGTAAGGGGGAGCTCCTACAATGAGCAGTTCTTC. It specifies CASNGWVRGSSYNEQFF.